This T cell receptor (beta chain) is drawn from a study of graft-versus-host responses after intestinal transplantation. About the study: Recipients were all induced with anti-thymocyte globulin, then given tacrolimus and steroids for around three years.

General study points: Investigators detected GvH clones in recipient marrow, with some emerging earlier in ileum or blood.

In the case of this clone: Its antigen is unknown.

Generated by immunoSEQ multiplex PCR, the TCRdb table keeps only in-frame clones and is missing some. This repertoire shows about 81,000 clones, approximately 90% found once; its top ten account for 0.35%. Sequenced material: unstimulated CD4+ T cells sorted from spleen or lymph node cells, taken before transplant. The TCR was taken from a human donor who was the organ donor for an intestinal transplant.

CDR3 loop: CAWSSGSSYEQYF. DNA of the CDR3: TGTGCCTGGAGTTCAGGAAGCTCCTACGAGCAGTACTTC. V is TRBV30 and J is TRBJ2-7; D gene ambiguous. Per germline, CDR1 GTSNPN and CDR2 SVGIG (reference sequence). This CDR3 is 13 amino acids long. Trimming left V 2 bases short and J 0 bases short, with 8 bases between.